The entry below gives a single T cell receptor (beta chain) sequence along with its context. What antigen it recognizes has not been identified. Base-call qualities are not available, and no considerably larger clone is one nucleotide away. This record belongs to a study of tumor-infiltrating lymphocytes in primary liver carcinoma (TCRdb year 2017). Regarding the complete study: Of the five patients (three men and two women, aged 30 to 69 years), four had hepatocellular carcinoma and one had combined HCC and intrahepatic cholangiocarcinoma. The five patients had tumors of stage T1-T3 N0M0, with maximum diameters ranging from roughly 4.2 to 10 cm. Each sample produced roughly 3.5 to 7.5 million productive TCRbeta reads, and read depth showed no significant difference between tissue types. For each liver tumor, the study sampled five regions along with adjacent normal tissue and blood, and applied TCRbeta repertoire sequencing, expression microarrays and whole-exome sequencing. TCRbeta repertoire sequencing covered approximately 35 specimens from 5 patients: approximately 25 tumor regions, 5 adjacent noncancerous liver tissues and 5 peripheral blood samples. To link TCRbeta repertoire diversity to the local molecular phenotype, the approximately 24 tumor region samples were profiled with Agilent mRNA microarrays. Reproducibility between technical replicate repertoires was high, with correlation coefficients above 0.95 and mean shared-clone rates roughly 0.87. The study at large found these results: Comparison of CD4+ and CD8+ T cell repertoires was precluded by the use of bulk unsorted samples. Repertoire overlap was higher between tumor regions (mean roughly 35%) than tumor-adjacent (approximately 17%) or tumor-blood (approximately 14%) pairs, consistent with antigen-driven expansion. Because sequencing covered only the TCR beta chain and unpaired alpha chains were not captured, true repertoire diversity is likely underestimated. Only about 7-24% of top clones were present in all five regions of a tumor, suggesting spatial heterogeneity of tumor-infiltrating T cells. The study included only a handful of patients, and the authors note findings should be validated in a larger study. The top 250 clones made up a significantly larger repertoire fraction in tumors than in blood (p = 0.039).

Using a constant-region primer and ProtoScript II reverse transcriptase, TCRbeta-specific cDNA was reverse-transcribed from approximately 0.55 ug total RNA. Construction of the TCRbeta libraries relied on three nested rounds of multiplex PCR, following a slightly modified ARM-PCR procedure. Each of the first two PCR rounds ran for roughly 11 cycles and used multiplex TRBV1-TRBV30 forward primers together with a Cbeta reverse primer. Sample barcodes and Illumina adapters were added in a final 25-cycle PCR using Deep VentR polymerase. Before sequencing, amplicons between 200 and 500 bp were purified from gel using a QIAquick gel extraction kit. An Illumina HiSeq 2500 was used to sequence the TCRbeta amplicons, generating 250-bp paired-end reads. Per the original workflow: Reads were quality-trimmed with Trimmomatic v0.33, and paired reads were merged with FLASH v1.2.11 to recover full CDR3 sequences. MiGEC v1.2.1b assigned V, D and J germline segments to the rearranged TCRbeta sequences. Clonotype statistics and Shannon-Wiener diversity indices were computed with VDJtools v1.0.0. To reduce sampling bias, subsequent analyses other than the diversity analysis used only the 250 most abundant clonotypes in each sample. TCRdb took the public reads, trimmed them with fastp at Q25, ran MiXCR for clone calling and kept in-frame beta chains. Rows merge per CDR3 protein into single entries with the most common DNA and genes. The V and J calls follow TCRdb's processing rather than the paper's. The table for this sample lists about 99,000 distinct CDR3 sequences; more than 65% of them were counted only once. Of the sample, around 9.5% falls within the top ten clones.

Without any cell sorting, total RNA and DNA were co-extracted from approximately 20-30 mg of bulk tissue using the AllPrep DNA/RNA mini kit. Between late 2015 and 2016, roughly five patients in China with histopathologically diagnosed primary liver carcinoma had surgical resection. At the time of sampling, the patients were treatment-naive and had chronic HBV infection. Each tumor was sampled at five spatially separated regions: the tumor centre plus the superior, inferior, left-lateral and right-lateral poles. More than 90% viable tumor cells were found by histology in every tumor sample. Fresh tumor and adjacent tissue pieces were bisected; one half was stored in RNAlater at -80°C, the other sent for histology. The CDR3 holds 11 amino acids from the cysteine to the phenylalanine. Of the read, only the CDR3 DNA is kept; its 33 bases are in frame from base 1. V and J are truncated by 7 bases and 9 bases respectively, leaving an intervening sequence of 12 bases.

The TCR originated in a woman aged 55-70 years with primary liver carcinoma and hepatitis B virus infection. Sample: liver tumor tissue from sampling region 5. The sample's cell subset or site, from its label and the paper: tumor region T5, tumor centre. This chain joins TRBV12-3 or TRBV12-4 to TRBJ1-1; the D gene cannot be named for sure. The nucleotide sequence is given as TGTGCCAGCAATCTAGGACCTCAAGCTTTCTTT. This yields the protein CASNLGPQAFF.